Shown below are 2 T cell receptor beta chains from a single sample sequenced in a study of blood T cell repertoires in COVID-19. TCRdb keeps only in-frame clones here, not all; method: immunoSEQ multiplex PCR. The sample yields 190,000 or so clones, approximately 88% seen once. Sequencing used PBMCs or T cells enriched from blood (not recorded which). The source is a woman aged 18-29 years who had recovered from COVID-19.

The gene calls are TRBV4-1 and TRBJ1-2, with D perhaps TRBD1 (6 bases). Germline CDR1 and CDR2: MGHRA and YSYEKL. This CDR3 spans 17 amino acids. Trimming shortened V by 0 bases and J by 0 bases, and 14 bases separated the two germline ends. The CDR3 protein is CASSQEPRGPSNYGYTF. Here the CDR3 DNA reads TGCGCCAGCAGCCAAGAGCCCAGGGGCCCCTCTAACTATGGCTACACCTTC.

The chain joins TRBV28 to TRBJ1-1; 8 nucleotides align to TRBD1. Germline CDR1 is MDHEN and CDR2 is SYDVKM. This CDR3 region has 14 residues. V shed 5 bases and J 7 bases; nucleotides not matched to a gene: 9. The CDR3 protein is CASSPPPGQGEAFF. In DNA, the CDR3 is TGTGCCAGCAGTCCCCCTCCCGGACAGGGTGAAGCTTTCTTT.